These T cell receptor beta chains were read from a single sample in a study of T cell clonotyping in hematopoietic cell transplantation. The table came from immunoSEQ multiplex PCR; TCRdb's copy has only in-frame clones and leaves some out. The sample comprises about 36,000 clones, approximately 89% of which are singletons, and approximately 2% rests with the top ten. Sample: peripheral blood mononuclear cells. The source of these receptors is a woman aged 40 to 50 in good health. Some clones in this sample may be carry-over from other donors' samples. Each CDR3 is given with its conserved first and last residue. The D gene is left open where the match is weak. Clone size is given for some rows only: seen once, a few or many times, or a class if the clone is expanded.

- | TRBJ1-4 | TRBD1 | TRBV5-1 | TGCGCCAGCAGCTCGGGACAGGGCTATGAAAAACTGTTTTTT | CASSSGQGYEKLFF
once | TRBJ2-1 | - | TRBV29-1 | TGCAGCGTTGATCCAGGCCAGCTCCCCGGTCAGTTCTTC | CSVDPGQLPGQFF
- | TRBJ2-5 | TRBD2 | TRBV19 | TGTGCCAGTAGTGCGGGGGGACGACAGGCGGAGACCCAGTACTTC | CASSAGGRQAETQYF
- | TRBJ1-1 | - | TRBV29-1 | TGCAGCGTAAACAGGAACACTGAAGCTTTCTTT | CSVNRNTEAFF
- | TRBJ2-4 | - | TRBV9 | TGTGCCAGCAGCCCAGGAAACATTCAGTACTTC | CASSPGNIQYF
- | TRBJ1-5 | - | TRBV7-2 | TGTGCCAGCAGCATAGACAGTCAATCAGTGGCCCAGCATTTT | CASSIDSQSVAQHF
- | TRBJ2-1 | TRBD1 | TRBV2 | TGTGCCACCCCAAGGGGGACAGGGGGCTATGAGCAGTTCTTC | CATPRGTGGYEQFF
- | TRBJ1-2 | - | TRBV4-3 | TGCGCCAGCAGCCAAGTAAGGAGAGGCTATGGCTACACCTTC | CASSQVRRGYGYTF
- | TRBJ2-7 | - | TRBV14 | TGTGCCAGCAGCCAATTCGGACCCTACGAGCAGTACTTC | CASSQFGPYEQYF
- | TRBJ1-2 | TRBD1 | TRBV5-1 | TGCGCCAGCAGCATAGGACAGGGTTGGTATGGCTACACCTTC | CASSIGQGWYGYTF
- | TRBJ1-3 | - | TRBV19 | TGTGCCAGTAGCCCGCCCGGGGACGGAAACACCATATATTTT | CASSPPGDGNTIYF
- | TRBJ2-7 | - | TRBV19 | TGTGCCAGTACTTCAAGGAGAGGGAACGAGCAGTACTTC | CASTSRRGNEQYF
- | TRBJ1-5 | - | TRBV5-6 | TGTGCCAGCAGCCGAGGACGGGGGAATAGCAATCAGCCCCAGCATTTT | CASSRGRGNSNQPQHF
- | TRBJ1-2 | - | TRBV7-2 | TGTGCCAGCAGCCTCGGGGGGGGGCTGAACTATGGCTACACCTTC | CASSLGGGLNYGYTF
- | TRBJ2-1 | TRBD2 | TRBV7-3 | TGTGCCAGCAGCTTAATGGGACTAGCGGGAGATGAGCAGTTCTTC | CASSLMGLAGDEQFF
- | TRBJ1-2 | TRBD1 | TRBV6-5 | TGTGCCAGCAGTTACAAAAGAGGGACAGGGAATGGCTACACCTTC | CASSYKRGTGNGYTF
- | TRBJ2-7 | TRBD1 | TRBV5-4 | TGTGCCAGCAGCTTCCCGGGACAGGGGGAGTACTTC | CASSFPGQGEYF
few | TRBJ2-3 | TRBD1 | TRBV10-3 | TGTGCCACCAAAGGGACAGGGAGGAGAACAGATACGCAGTATTTT | CATKGTGRRTDTQYF
- | TRBJ2-7 | TRBD2 | TRBV4-1 | TGCGCCAGCAGCCAAGATGGACTAGCGGGGACCTACGAGCAGTACTTC | CASSQDGLAGTYEQYF
- | TRBJ2-5 | - | TRBV10-3 | TGTGCCATCAGTGAGGATCGAACAGGGCTAGCGACCCAGTACTTC | CAISEDRTGLATQYF
- | TRBJ2-1 | - | TRBV5-1 | TGCGCCAGCAGCTTGCAAGCGGAACCCTACAATGAGCAGTTCTTC | CASSLQAEPYNEQFF
- | TRBJ2-7 | - | TRBV11-2 | TGTGCCAGCAGCCGAGCCGGGACATATCCCGAGCAGTACTTC | CASSRAGTYPEQYF
- | TRBJ2-3 | TRBD1 | TRBV11-2 | TGTGCCAGCAGACTCGGACAGGGGGTGCCACCGGGGAGGGATACGCAGTATTTT | CASRLGQGVPPGRDTQYF
- | TRBJ2-7 | - | TRBV29-1 | TGCAGCGTTCAACGTGACTACGAGCAGTACTTC | CSVQRDYEQYF